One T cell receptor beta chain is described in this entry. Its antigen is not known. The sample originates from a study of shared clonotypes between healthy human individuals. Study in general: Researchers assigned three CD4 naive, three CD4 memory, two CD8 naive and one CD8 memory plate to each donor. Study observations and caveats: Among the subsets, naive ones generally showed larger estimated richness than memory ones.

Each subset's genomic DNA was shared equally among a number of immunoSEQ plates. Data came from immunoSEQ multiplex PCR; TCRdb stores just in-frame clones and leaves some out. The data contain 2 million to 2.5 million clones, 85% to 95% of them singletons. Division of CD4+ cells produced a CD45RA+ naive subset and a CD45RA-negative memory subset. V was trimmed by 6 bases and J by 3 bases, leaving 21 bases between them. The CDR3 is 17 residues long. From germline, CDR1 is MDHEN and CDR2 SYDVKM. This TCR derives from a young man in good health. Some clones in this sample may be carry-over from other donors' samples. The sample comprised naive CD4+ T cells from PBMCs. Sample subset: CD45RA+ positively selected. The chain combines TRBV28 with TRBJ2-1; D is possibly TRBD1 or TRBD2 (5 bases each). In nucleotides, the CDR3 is TGTGCCAGCAGCCGCCCCGGGACGGGATGGGTCTACAATGAGCAGTTCTTC. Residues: CASSRPGTGWVYNEQFF.